What follows are 21 T cell receptor beta chains derived from one specimen sequenced in a study of shared clonotypes between healthy human individuals. Sequencing used immunoSEQ multiplex PCR; TCRdb keeps in-frame clones, though not all of them. The repertoire holds approximately 510,000 clones, with 79% as singletons. The sample was PBMCs. These receptors originate from a woman in her thirties or forties in good health. Some clones in this sample may be carry-over from other donors' samples.

The rearrangement joins TRBV20-1 to TRBJ2-1; D is ambiguous. The germline V gene encodes CDR1 DFQATT and CDR2 SNEGSKA (reference sequence). With 6 bases removed from V and 5 bases from J, the gap between germline ends came to 8 bases. This CDR3 is built from 11 residues. The CDR3 DNA reads as TGCAGTGCGTATCGAAACAATGAGCAGTTCTTC. It yields the protein CSAYRNNEQFF.

J is TRBJ1-2 and V is TRBV6-5, with no clear D. The CDR3 loop spans 15 amino acids. In germline, CDR1 is MNHEY, CDR2 SVGAGI. Between the trimmed V and J ends, which lost 5 bases and 6 bases, there was a span of 19 bases. The CDR3 region is CASSIGLTTSDGYTF. CDR3 coding DNA: TGTGCCAGCAGTATCGGACTGACAACTAGCGATGGCTACACCTTC.

This chain links TRBV27 with TRBJ2-7; D may be TRBD1 or TRBD2 (5 bases each). The V end was cut by 3 bases, the J end by 2 bases, with 14 bases between. Looked up from germline, CDR1 is MNHEY and CDR2 is SMNVEV (reference sequence). The CDR3 spans 15 residues. The DNA for the CDR3 is TGTGCCAGCAGTTTGGCCCGGGACGGCGCCTACGAGCAGTACTTC. This encodes CASSLARDGAYEQYF.

The chain recombines TRBV7-9 with TRBJ2-7, with D perhaps TRBD2 (5 bases). Germline V gene data show CDR1 as SEHNR and CDR2 as FQNEAQ (reference sequence). The CDR3 is 17 amino acids. V was pared by 1 base and J by 9 bases, with 25 bases between. CDR3 protein: CASSLVPGTALQNGQYF. The CDR3 bases are TGTGCCAGCAGCTTAGTGCCGGGAACCGCTTTACAGAACGGGCAGTACTTC. The full variable domain, rest sourced from reference TRBV7-9 and TRBJ2-7, is DTGVSQNPRHKITKRGQNVTFRCDPISEHNRLYWYRQTLGQGPEFLTYFQNEAQLEKSRLLSDRFSAERPKGSFSTLEIQRTEQGDSAMYLCASSLVPGTALQNGQYFGPGTRLTVT.

The CDR3 nucleotides read TGTGCCAGCAGCCCCGGACGCCTCCAAGAGACCCAGTACTTC. Encoded protein: CASSPGRLQETQYF. J is TRBJ2-5 and V is TRBV11-2, with D hard to call. V dropped 5 bases and J dropped 1 base, with 11 bases sitting between them. The germline CDR1 and CDR2 sequences are SGHAT and FQNNGV. The CDR3 covers 14 residues.

The J gene is TRBJ2-2, the V gene TRBV4-2; tentatively, D is TRBD2 (5 bases). Germline CDR1 and CDR2: LGHNA and YNFKEQ. The V gene lost 1 base and the J gene lost 6 bases, with 12 bases spanning the gap. The CDR3 runs 15 residues. The CDR3 DNA reads as TGTGCCAGCAGCCAAGGGCTAGCCCCCGCCGGGGAGCTGTTTTTT. Translating it yields CASSQGLAPAGELFF.

The chain couples TRBV21-1 to TRBJ1-1; TRBD1, the table's D call, was not compared with the DNA. TRBV21-1 has pseudogene status. The CDR3 consists of 15 residues. The CDR3 loop reads CASSKTGTVNTEAFF. CDR3 sequence (DNA): TGTGCCAGCAGCAAAACGGGGACAGTAAACACTGAAGCTTTCTTT.

The rearrangement joins TRBV4-3 to TRBJ2-1; 11 bases line up with TRBD2. Germline-derived CDR1 and CDR2 are LGHNA and YSLEER. This CDR3 has 17 amino acids. V dropped 1 base and J dropped 3; count of bases not matched to a gene: 5. The chain's CDR3 is CASSQASTSGSYNEQFF. The CDR3 coding sequence is TGCGCCAGCAGCCAAGCCTCAACTAGCGGGAGCTACAATGAGCAGTTCTTC.

The V and J genes are TRBV27 and TRBJ2-3; 7 nucleotides align to TRBD2. Germline V CDR1 and CDR2: MNHEY, SMNVEV (reference sequence). CDR3 length equals 14 residues. V gave up 3 bases and J gave up 4 bases; unmatched junction bases: 4. The CDR3 DNA follows: TGTGCCAGCAGTTTCAACGGGAGGCCAGATACGCAGTATTTT. Amino acids: CASSFNGRPDTQYF.

This clone occurred a few times. As DNA, the CDR3 is TGTGCCATCAGTGATACTGGCCGACAGAGCACTATGGCTGGCTACACCTTC. Translated: CAISDTGRQSTMAGYTF. The V gene is TRBV10-3, the J gene TRBJ1-2, with TRBD1 as a possible D gene (5 bases). The CDR3 loop spans 17 amino acids. V was pared by 3 bases and J by 7 bases, with 24 bases between. CDR1 ENHRY and CDR2 SYGVKD come from the germline V gene.

The chain employs TRBV6-4 and TRBJ2-1, with 13 bases identical to TRBD2. The CDR3 has 15 residues. V lost 5 bases to trimming and J lost 9 bases; unmatched junction nucleotides: 7. The germline gives CDR1 MRHNA, CDR2 SNTAGT. CDR3 residues: CASSPGTSGKIEQFF. The DNA for the CDR3 is TGTGCCAGCAGTCCTGGGACTAGCGGGAAAATTGAGCAGTTCTTC.

V usage is TRBV10-3 and J usage is TRBJ1-4; D not certain. Germline V gene lookup returns CDR1 ENHRY and CDR2 SYGVKD. This CDR3 region has 13 residues. V lost 7 bases and J 5 bases, leaving 11 bases between the germline ends. The CDR3 coding sequence is TGTGCCATCAATACAGACCCGAATGAAAAACTGTTTTTT. Encoded protein: CAINTDPNEKLFF.

The V gene is TRBV10-3, the J gene TRBJ2-3; TRBD2 matches at 9 bases. Germline values: CDR1 ENHRY, CDR2 SYGVKD. The junction had 6 bases not matched to a gene; V was cut back by 10 bases and J by 1 base. This CDR3 has 14 residues. The chain's CDR3 is CATLAGFGTDTQYF. Written as DNA, the CDR3 is TGTGCCACCCTAGCGGGATTCGGCACAGATACGCAGTATTTT.

The CDR3 loop is CAWSNPGNEQFF. CDR3 nucleotide sequence: TGTGCCTGGAGTAACCCGGGGAATGAGCAGTTCTTC. The chain couples TRBV30 to TRBJ2-1, with D perhaps matching TRBD2 (5 bases). Germline V gene data show CDR1 as GTSNPN and CDR2 as SVGIG (reference sequence). V lost 2 bases, J lost 7 bases, and 9 bases lay in between. This CDR3 has 12 amino acids.

Remarks on this clone: The sample has other DNA sequences that encode this CDR3 too. This sequence joins TRBV28 and TRBJ2-7; D gene unclear. There are 11 residues in the CDR3. The V and J ends lost 5 bases and 4 bases respectively, with 6 bases between them. CDR1 is MDHEN and CDR2 is SYDVKM in the germline V gene. CDR3 sequence reads: CASSLYYEQYF. CDR3 nucleotides: TGTGCCAGCAGTCTTTATTACGAGCAGTACTTC.

The chain carries TRBV6-5 and TRBJ2-7; 7 nucleotides line up with TRBD2. Germline values: CDR1 MNHEY, CDR2 SVGAGI. CDR3 length: 14 amino acids. With V trimmed by 6 bases and J by 2 bases, 7 bases remained unmatched. CDR3 protein: CASRRLASAYEQYF. CDR3 nucleotide sequence: TGTGCCAGCAGGCGACTAGCCTCTGCCTACGAGCAGTACTTC.

V gene TRBV30 combines with J gene TRBJ1-1; 11 bases line up with TRBD1. With 7 bases clipped from V and 8 bases from J, the junction kept 6 bases outside the gene matches. CDR3 size: 12 residues. Germline V CDR1 and CDR2: GTSNPN, SVGIG (reference sequence). As DNA, the CDR3 is TGTGCCTCTCAGGGGACAGGGGGGGAAGCTTTCTTT. Translated: CASQGTGGEAFF. Filled out from reference TRBV30 and TRBJ1-1, the complete variable domain reads SQTIHQWPATLVQPVGSPLSLECTVEGTSNPNLYWYRQAAGRGLQLLFYSVGIGQISSEVPQNLSASRPQDRQFILSSKKLLLSDSGFYLCASQGTGGEAFFGQGTRLTVV.

For this clone: Other nucleotide sequences from this sample produce the same CDR3. This chain joins TRBV7-3 and TRBJ2-5; 9 bases fit TRBD1. V shed 2 bases, J shed 2 bases, and the junction held 9 bases outside the gene matches. Per the germline V gene, CDR1 is SGHTA and CDR2 is FQGTGA. This CDR3 comprises 17 residues. The CDR3 is CASSLRGQGWEQETQYF. The CDR3 DNA follows: TGTGCCAGCAGCTTACGCGGACAGGGGTGGGAACAAGAGACCCAGTACTTC.

This clone has only a few counts. CDR3 sequence (DNA): TGCGCCAGCAGCCAAGTGGGAGCGAACACCGGGGAGCTGTTTTTT. Its translation is CASSQVGANTGELFF. This rearrangement joins TRBV4-3 to TRBJ2-2, with a tentative D call TRBD2 (5 bases). This CDR3 is 15 amino acids long. Germline CDR1 reads LGHNA; CDR2 reads YSLEER. Trimming pared 1 base from V and 0 bases from J, leaving 6 bases between.

Points on this clone: This sample also contains other DNA sequences that code for the same CDR3. CDR3 region: CASSLAQQETQYF. CDR3 nucleotides: TGTGCCAGCAGCTTAGCTCAACAAGAGACCCAGTACTTC. This sequence joins TRBV7-8 and TRBJ2-5; no definite D call. V was cut by 0 bases and J by 2 bases, with 4 bases left in between. The CDR3 is 13 amino acids. Germline lookup yields CDR1 SGHVS and CDR2 FQNEAQ.

V usage is TRBV10-1 and J usage is TRBJ2-7; D is possibly TRBD1 or TRBD2 (5 bases each). Trimming stripped 7 bases from V and 2 bases from J, with 6 bases between. The germline V gene encodes CDR1 WNHNN and CDR2 SYGVQD (reference sequence). This CDR3 comprises 11 residues. CDR3 loop: CASMGPYEQYF. In DNA form, the CDR3 reads TGCGCCAGCATGGGACCCTACGAGCAGTACTTC.